This TCR beta chain was documented in a study of sequential checkpoint blockade in melanoma. Study as a whole: Randomization was 1:1 between first-line nivolumab→ipilimumab and ipilimumab→nivolumab. Maintenance nivolumab came after either treatment sequence.

The sample's treatment: randomized to nivolumab then ipilimumab (arm A) or the reverse (arm B). None of the patients previously received DNA-damaging chemotherapy. Sorted cells were live CD3+CD8+, lacking CD19 and CD56, from PBMCs. The V end was cut by 5 bases, the J end by 8 bases, with 6 bases between. CDR1 SEHNR and CDR2 FQNEAQ come from the germline V gene (reference sequence). CDR3 size: 10 residues. Notes on this clone: Distinct nucleotide sequences in the sample also encode this CDR3.

Assay used: immunoSEQ multiplex PCR; TCRdb lists only in-frame clones, some missing. This sample has 18,000 or so clones, with over 55% found just once. The TCR sequence derives from a human donor with melanoma. The J gene is TRBJ1-2, the V gene TRBV7-9; D is unclear. Sequenced material: CD8+ T cells sorted from blood (inferred from file names), taken from a patient given nivolumab and ipilimumab in sequence. CDR3 nucleotides: TGTGCCAGCAGCCCCGGGGGCTACACCTTC. Amino acids: CASSPGGYTF.